These 13 T cell receptor beta chains share one sample of origin, sequenced in a study of T-cell memory formation after mild COVID-19. MiXCR, run by TCRdb on the 5' RACE reads, gives a single entry per CDR3 protein. The sample lists about 400,000 distinct CDR3 sequences, less than 25% occurring once. The specimen sequenced was PBMCs or a T cell subset sorted from them (not recorded which). These receptors originate from an adult woman who had mild COVID-19 (a few samples of this study predate the infection). Cell type and time point are not known.

This chain uses TRBV4-2 with TRBJ2-1; TRBD2 matches 7 bases. The CDR3 is 13 residues long. Looked up from germline, CDR1 is LGHNA and CDR2 is YNFKEQ. V was clipped by 5 bases and J by 8 bases; unmatched bases: 6. This chain's CDR3 is CASSLGLLDEQFF. The DNA of the CDR3 is TGTGCCAGCAGCTTGGGACTACTGGATGAGCAGTTCTTC.

This clonotype came up a few times. The junction shows a germline mismatch at one end, possibly a read error. The chain uses TRBV7-9 and TRBJ1-3; tentative D call: TRBD1 (6 bases). The CDR3 is 11 amino acids. Germline V lookup: CDR1 SEHNR, CDR2 FQNEAQ (reference sequence). The CDR3, as DNA: TGTGCCAGCAGCTTAGCGGGGACATCCGATTTT. Translated: CASSLAGTSDF.

The table lists this clonotype with a few counts. The rearrangement joins TRBV5-1 to TRBJ1-5; D is perhaps TRBD1 (6 bases). Germline-derived CDR1 and CDR2 are SGHRS and YFSETQ. V lost 8 bases and J lost 5, with 20 bases in between. CDR3 size: 15 residues. The CDR3 DNA reads TGCGCCAGTATCCGGGACAATCGGCGGCATCAGCCCCAGCATTTT. It is translated as CASIRDNRRHQPQHF. The full variable domain, in which reference TRBV5-1 and TRBJ1-5 provide the parts outside the CDR3, is KAGVTQTPRYLIKTRGQQVTLSCSPISGHRSVSWYQQTPGQGLQFLFEYFSETQRNKGNFPGRFSGRQFSNSRSEMNVSTLELGDSALYLCASIRDNRRHQPQHFGDGTRLSIL.

Points on this clonotype: A much larger clone lies a single base off, so this may be a read error. The CDR3 region has the DNA TGTGCCAGCACAACTAGCGTCACAGATACGCAGTATTTT. This encodes CASTTSVTDTQYF. The rearrangement joins TRBV12-3 or TRBV12-4 to TRBJ2-3, with 7 bases matching TRBD2. V lost 7 bases to trimming and J lost 2 bases; unmatched junction nucleotides: 3. This CDR3 comprises 13 residues.

The genes are TRBV11-2 and TRBJ2-5; no firm D call. The CDR3 is 13 residues long. V was pared by 3 bases and J by 4 bases, with 9 bases between. The germline gives CDR1 SGHAT, CDR2 FQNNGV. For the CDR3, the DNA is TGTGCCAGCAGCTTCCTAGAGCGAGAGACCCAGTACTTC. It specifies CASSFLERETQYF.

This chain joins TRBV20-1 and TRBJ2-5; 9 bases map to TRBD2. This CDR3 is 17 amino acids long. V shed 3 bases and J 1 base; nucleotides not matched to a gene: 12. The germline V gene encodes CDR1 DFQATT and CDR2 SNEGSKA (reference sequence). CDR3 protein: CSARDGTSRLIQETQYF. DNA for the CDR3: TGCAGTGCTAGGGACGGGACTAGCCGTCTTATCCAAGAGACCCAGTACTTC.

The chain employs TRBV6-5 and TRBJ2-4; D call uncertain. The germline V gene encodes CDR1 MNHEY and CDR2 SVGAGI. The CDR3 is 15 amino acids. Trimming removed 0 bases from V and 1 base from J, with 7 bases in between. The CDR3: CASSYSMVAKNIQYF. The CDR3 coding sequence is TGTGCCAGCAGTTACTCGATGGTGGCCAAAAACATTCAGTACTTC.

The chain is built from TRBV30 and TRBJ2-1, with no clear D. V lost 3 bases, J lost 3 bases, and 12 bases lay in between. CDR1 is GTSNPN, CDR2 SVGIG, per germline (reference sequence). The CDR3 covers 14 residues. In DNA, the CDR3 is TGTGCCTGGAGAGAAGGGTTCATCTACAATGAGCAGTTCTTC. Protein sequence: CAWREGFIYNEQFF.

This clonotype came up a few times. In nucleotides, the CDR3 is TGTGCCACCGGACGGGGACCCTACGAGCAGTACTTC. It codes for CATGRGPYEQYF. V gene TRBV10-3 combines with J gene TRBJ2-7; D might be TRBD1 or TRBD2, each matching 5 bases. CDR3 length equals 12 residues. CDR1 is ENHRY, CDR2 SYGVKD, per germline. Trimming left V 10 bases short and J 2 bases short, with 12 bases between.

This chain links TRBV29-1 with TRBJ2-3; D might be TRBD2 (5 bases). The V gene lost 2 bases and the J gene lost 3 bases, with 15 bases spanning the gap. Germline lookup yields CDR1 SQVTM and CDR2 ANQGSEA. This CDR3 spans 15 amino acids. The CDR3, as DNA: TGCAGCGTTGAATTGGCGGGTGATCGTACAGATACGCAGTATTTT. Its translation is CSVELAGDRTDTQYF.

The sample holds a few counts of this clonotype. The J gene is TRBJ1-4, the V gene TRBV11-2; TRBD1 agrees at 7 bases. Germline lookup yields CDR1 SGHAT and CDR2 FQNNGV. J gave up 10 bases and V 3 bases, and 11 bases lay outside the gene matches. The CDR3 spans 15 residues. The CDR3 spells CASSFLRDSGGKLFF. The CDR3 bases are TGTGCCAGCAGCTTCCTTCGGGACAGCGGGGGAAAACTGTTTTTT.

The chain employs TRBV5-6 and TRBJ2-5; either TRBD1 or TRBD2 may supply D (5 bases each). The CDR3 spans 16 residues. Germline CDR1 SGHDT, CDR2 YYEEEE. Trimming left V 2 bases short and J 3 bases short, with 17 bases between. The CDR3 DNA reads TGTGCCAGCAGCTTCGGGGCATTTAGCACCAAAGAGACCCAGTACTTC. Translated, it gives CASSFGAFSTKETQYF.

This clonotype was seen only a few times. The rearrangement links TRBV20-1 to TRBJ2-5, with a tentative D call TRBD2 (5 bases). Germline V gene sequence: CDR1 DFQATT, CDR2 SNEGSKA (reference sequence). This CDR3 spans 12 amino acids. Trimming removed 4 bases from V and 3 bases from J, with 9 bases in between. CDR3 sequence: CSAIHGKETQYF. The CDR3 DNA reads as TGCAGTGCTATCCACGGGAAAGAGACCCAGTACTTC.